These 17 T cell receptor beta chains share one sample of origin, sequenced in a study of monozygotic twins with inflammatory bowel disease. TCRdb re-called the 5' RACE reads and shows each CDR3 protein once, DNA omitted. This table holds fewer than 450,000 distinct CDR3 sequences. Sequencing was performed on blood. The receptors were gathered from a human donor with ulcerative colitis or Crohn's disease, or a healthy co-twin of an affected twin (not recorded which).

The chain is built from TRBV20-1 and TRBJ2-1. CDR1 is DFQATT, CDR2 SNEGSKA, per germline (reference sequence). The CDR3 covers 13 residues. This CDR3 is CSARDYQSNEQFF.

The chain is built from TRBV4-3 and TRBJ2-1; there is no DNA to check the TCRdb D call of TRBD1. CDR1 and CDR2 from the germline V gene are LGHNA and YSLEER. This CDR3 is built from 17 residues. CDR3: CASSQDYRYRVNNEQFF.

V and J are TRBV24-1 and TRBJ1-1; TCRdb's assignment of TRBD1 cannot be checked, as there is no DNA. The length of the CDR3 is 13 residues. Germline V gene data show CDR1 as KGHDR and CDR2 as SFDVKD. The CDR3 protein is CAVNRGADTEAFF.

The rearrangement links TRBV12-3 or TRBV12-4 to TRBJ2-7; with no DNA, the TCRdb D assignment of TRBD1 cannot be verified. The CDR3 is 15 amino acids. The CDR3 sequence is CASSHRQGVSYEQYF.

This chain links TRBV12-3 or TRBV12-4 with TRBJ2-5. This CDR3 has 11 amino acids. CDR3 protein: CASSEQETQYF.

This chain uses TRBV2 with TRBJ2-1; the D gene TCRdb calls, TRBD2, cannot be checked with no DNA. Germline V gene lookup returns CDR1 SNHLY and CDR2 FYNNEI. This CDR3 is built from 16 residues. CDR3 in amino acids: CASRPTGRGAYNEQFF.

The rearrangement links TRBV5-5 to TRBJ2-7. This CDR3 is built from 15 residues. Germline V lookup: CDR1 SGHKS, CDR2 YYEKEE (reference sequence). The CDR3 spells CASSHRYLRSYEQYF.

CDR3: CASSLWGGREQFF. V usage is TRBV27 and J usage is TRBJ2-1; TCRdb indicates TRBD1, and absent DNA this call remains unverified. The germline gives CDR1 MNHEY, CDR2 SMNVEV (reference sequence). CDR3 length equals 13 residues.

V gene TRBV12-3 or TRBV12-4 combines with J gene TRBJ1-2; TCRdb reports TRBD1, a call that lacks DNA to check it against. The CDR3 has 16 residues. This chain's CDR3 is CASSFPGTERGYGYTF.

The J gene is TRBJ2-7, the V gene TRBV6-2 or TRBV6-3; the TCRdb D gene call, TRBD1, has no DNA to confirm it. This CDR3 spans 16 amino acids. In germline, CDR1 is MNHEY, CDR2 SVGEGT. The CDR3 sequence: CASSFWDPREAYEQYF.

J is TRBJ1-1 and V is TRBV19; the D call of TRBD1 rests on TCRdb alone, since no DNA is present to check it. Looked up from germline, CDR1 is LNHDA and CDR2 is SQIVND (reference sequence). The CDR3 consists of 14 residues. The CDR3: CASSFDTGNTEAFF.

The chain joins TRBV5-1 to TRBJ2-5; TCRdb's assignment of TRBD1 cannot be checked, as there is no DNA. CDR1 and CDR2 (germline): SGHRS, YFSETQ. CDR3 length equals 15 residues. The CDR3: CASSWGDRDSETQYF.

The chain couples TRBV5-5 to TRBJ2-7; TCRdb's D gene call, TRBD2, goes unchecked for lack of DNA. CDR1 SGHKS and CDR2 YYEKEE come from the germline V gene (reference sequence). The CDR3 is made up of 17 amino acids. The CDR3 loop is CASSFPAPQQFSYEQYF.

The V call is TRBV6-4, the J call TRBJ2-3; the D call from TCRdb, TRBD1, cannot be confirmed without DNA. The CDR3 extends over 15 amino acids. Germline CDR1 and CDR2: MRHNA and SNTAGT. The CDR3 loop reads CASSAGTGGTDTQYF.

The CDR3 spells CASGQITSTDTQYF. V gene TRBV5-1 combines with J gene TRBJ2-3; with no DNA, the TCRdb D assignment of TRBD1 cannot be verified. Germline V lookup: CDR1 SGHRS, CDR2 YFSETQ. CDR3 length: 14 residues.

V is TRBV7-3 and J is TRBJ2-7. The length of the CDR3 is 16 residues. Germline-derived CDR1 and CDR2 are SGHTA and FQGTGA. The CDR3 here is CASSLMKARGAYEQYF.

This sequence joins TRBV20-1 and TRBJ2-2. This CDR3 spans 14 amino acids. Germline V gene sequence: CDR1 DFQATT, CDR2 SNEGSKA (reference sequence). This CDR3 is CSAPPVGSTGELFF.